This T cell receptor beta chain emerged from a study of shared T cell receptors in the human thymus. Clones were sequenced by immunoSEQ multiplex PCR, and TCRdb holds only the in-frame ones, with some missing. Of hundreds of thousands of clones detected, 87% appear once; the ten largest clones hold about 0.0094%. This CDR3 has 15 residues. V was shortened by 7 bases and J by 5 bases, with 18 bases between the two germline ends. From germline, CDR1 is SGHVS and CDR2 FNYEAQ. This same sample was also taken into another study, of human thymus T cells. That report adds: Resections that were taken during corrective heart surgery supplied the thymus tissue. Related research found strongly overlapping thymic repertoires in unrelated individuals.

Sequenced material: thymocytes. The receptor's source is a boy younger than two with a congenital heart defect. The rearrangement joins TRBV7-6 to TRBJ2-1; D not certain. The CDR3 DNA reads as TGTGCCAGCACCCCTCAAACTTCCTATCACAATGAGCAGTTCTTC. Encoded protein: CASTPQTSYHNEQFF. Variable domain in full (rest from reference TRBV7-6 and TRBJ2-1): GAGVSQSPRYKVTKRGQDVALRCDPISGHVSLYWYRQALGQGPEFLTYFNYEAQQDKSGLPNDRFSAERPEGSISTLTIQRTEQRDSAMYRCASTPQTSYHNEQFFGPGTRLTVL.